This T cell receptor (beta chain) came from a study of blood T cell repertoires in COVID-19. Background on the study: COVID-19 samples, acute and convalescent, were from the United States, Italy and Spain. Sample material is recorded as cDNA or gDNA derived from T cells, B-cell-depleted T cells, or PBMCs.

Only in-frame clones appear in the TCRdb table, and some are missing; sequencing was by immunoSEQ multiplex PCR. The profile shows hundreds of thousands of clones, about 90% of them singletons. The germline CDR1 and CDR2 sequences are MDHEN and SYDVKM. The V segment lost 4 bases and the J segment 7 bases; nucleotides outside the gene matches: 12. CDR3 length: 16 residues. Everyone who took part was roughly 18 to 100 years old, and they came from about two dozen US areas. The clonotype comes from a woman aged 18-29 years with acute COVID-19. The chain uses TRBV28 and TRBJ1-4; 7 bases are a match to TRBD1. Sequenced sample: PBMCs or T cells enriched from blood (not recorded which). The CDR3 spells CASSSSRGNLPEKLFF. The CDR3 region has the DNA TGTGCCAGCAGTTCCTCCAGGGGGAACCTACCTGAAAAACTGTTTTTT.